The rows below give T cell receptor beta chains drawn from one sample of a study of identical twins. MiXCR, applied by TCRdb to the 5' RACE reads, yields one record per CDR3 protein. The table has under 350,000 distinct CDR3 sequences, 9.5% seen once. The same data also contributed to another study, on yellow fever vaccine responses in identical twins.

The sample consisted of CD8+ T cells sorted from blood. These receptors all stem from a woman younger than 30 in good health. CDR3s include the opening cysteine and the closing phenylalanine or tryptophan. A D gene is named only where the DNA matches it firmly. Size values are once, few and many counts, or a class for expanded clones, and some rows have none.

abundance | d_gene | j_gene | v_gene | CDR3nt | CDR3aa
few | . | TRBJ2-5 | TRBV9 | TGTGCCAGCAGCACAAGACACGTATTGGGGGAGACCCAGTACTTC | CASSTRHVLGETQYF
many | . | TRBJ2-7 | TRBV28 | TGTGCCAGCAGCCCCACCGCGGGCAGCTACGAGCAGTACTTC | CASSPTAGSYEQYF
. | . | TRBJ2-2 | TRBV15 | TGTGCCACCACCCGGGAGAACACCGGGGAGCTGTTTTTT | CATTRENTGELFF
many | . | TRBJ2-6 | TRBV28 | TGTGCCAGCAGTTTAAGTGGTGATGGGGCCAACGTCCTGACTTTC | CASSLSGDGANVLTF
many | . | TRBJ2-1 | TRBV29-1 | TGCAGCGTCGAGCCGGACAGCTACAATGAGCAGTTCTTC | CSVEPDSYNEQFF
many | . | TRBJ2-5 | TRBV12-3/TRBV12-4 | TGTGCCAGCAGTCCAAGAGGGTGGGAGACCCAGTACTTC | CASSPRGWETQYF
few | TRBD2 | TRBJ2-2 | TRBV11-1 | TGTGCCAGCAGCTTAGCCTCGGGACTAGCGGGAGCGGTCACCGGGGAGCTGTTTTTT | CASSLASGLAGAVTGELFF
few | . | TRBJ1-1 | TRBV20-1 | TGCAGTGCTAGAGATCTTACAGAAAACACTGAAGCTTTCTTT | CSARDLTENTEAFF
many | . | TRBJ2-7 | TRBV10-3 | TGTGCCATCGGGGACGAATACGAGCAGTACTTC | CAIGDEYEQYF
few | . | TRBJ1-1 | TRBV7-9 | TGTGCCAGCAGCTACCAACAAGGAGTCACTGAAGCTTTCTTT | CASSYQQGVTEAFF
many | . | TRBJ2-1 | TRBV6-2/TRBV6-3 | TGTGCCAGCAGTTACGAAGCGGAGGGGTACAATGAGCAGTTCTTC | CASSYEAEGYNEQFF
many | . | TRBJ2-7 | TRBV9 | TGTGCCAGCAGCGTAGGTGGTATAGGGTACGAGCAGTACTTC | CASSVGGIGYEQYF
few | . | TRBJ1-3 | TRBV7-6 | TGTGCCAGCAGCTTAGGGAGGCCGAACTCTGGAAACACCATATATTTT | CASSLGRPNSGNTIYF
few | TRBD1 | TRBJ2-7 | TRBV28 | TGTGCCAGCAGGCACAGGGGGATCAGCGAGCAGTACTTC | CASRHRGISEQYF
. | TRBD2 | TRBJ2-3 | TRBV5-4 | TGTGCCAGCAGCCTGGAGCGGGGGTTCCACACAGATACGCAGTATTTT | CASSLERGFHTDTQYF
. | . | TRBJ2-7 | TRBV19 | TGTGCCAGTAGTAACCGGGCCGACTACGAGCAGTACTTC | CASSNRADYEQYF
many | . | TRBJ2-2 | TRBV7-3 | TGTGCCAGCAGCCCGACGGGGGCGGGGGAGCTGTTTTTT | CASSPTGAGELFF
. | . | TRBJ2-5 | TRBV9 | TGTGCCAGCAGCGTAGAATTAAGGGCAGGGCAAGAGACCCAGTACTTC | CASSVELRAGQETQYF
. | . | TRBJ2-5 | TRBV11-2 | TGTGCCAGCAGCTTTACGTTGGGTTTACAAGAGACCCAGTACTTC | CASSFTLGLQETQYF
few | . | TRBJ2-3 | TRBV7-3 | TGTGCCAGCAGCTTAAAGGCGGGGCCCTACACAGATACGCAGTATTTT | CASSLKAGPYTDTQYF
. | . | TRBJ2-3 | TRBV3-1 | TGTGCCAGCAGCCAAGGCGACTACAACACAGATACGCAGTATTTT | CASSQGDYNTDTQYF
few | . | TRBJ1-1 | TRBV20-1 | TGCAGTTACCATCCAGGGAGTTCCACTGAAGCTTTCTTT | CSYHPGSSTEAFF
few | . | TRBJ1-6 | TRBV11-2 | TGTGCCAGCAGCCTCACCCCCGGGACACCTCGTTCACCCCTCCACTTT | CASSLTPGTPRSPLHF
few | TRBD1 | TRBJ2-7 | TRBV6-1 | TGTGCCAGCAGTGAAAGGCCCTCGAGGACAGGCTACTACGAGCAGTACTTC | CASSERPSRTGYYEQYF
. | TRBD1 | TRBJ2-7 | TRBV29-1 | TGCAGCGTAGTTCCGGGACAGACCTACGAGCAGTACTTC | CSVVPGQTYEQYF
. | . | TRBJ1-1 | TRBV19 | TGTGCCAGTAGGAGGGTACGAAATTTGAACACTGAAGCTTTCTTT | CASRRVRNLNTEAFF
. | . | TRBJ2-1 | TRBV7-9 | TGTGCCAGCAGCTTAACCAGGGTCGATGAGCAGTTCTTC | CASSLTRVDEQFF
few | TRBD2 | TRBJ2-3 | TRBV7-2 | TGTGCCAGCAGCTTTCTAGCGGGGGGGACTAGCACAGATACGCAGTATTTT | CASSFLAGGTSTDTQYF
. | . | TRBJ2-7 | TRBV20-1 | TGCAGTGCTAGAGATGGAGGGACGGACTACGAGCAGTACTTC | CSARDGGTDYEQYF
. | TRBD1 | TRBJ2-1 | TRBV11-2 | TGTGCCAGCAGCTGGCCCCTCCAGGGGGCCAATGAGCAGTTCTTC | CASSWPLQGANEQFF
. | . | TRBJ1-4 | TRBV12-5 | . | CASGLRTRKQLMKNCFF
few | . | TRBJ2-5 | TRBV7-9 | TGTGCCAGCAGTAGGAAAGAGACCCAGTACTTC | CASSRKETQYF
. | . | TRBJ2-7 | TRBV6-2/TRBV6-3 | TGTGCCAGCAGTTCCGGACGGCACTACGAGCAGTACTTC | CASSSGRHYEQYF
. | . | TRBJ2-7 | TRBV6-2/TRBV6-3 | TGTGCCAGCAGTTACGAGACCGCCTCCTACGAGCAGTACTTC | CASSYETASYEQYF
. | . | TRBJ1-2 | TRBV28 | TGTGCCAGCAGTTTTAGCGGAAACTATGGCTACACCTTC | CASSFSGNYGYTF
many | . | TRBJ2-7 | TRBV4-3 | TGCGCCAGCAGCCAAGATAGAGACTACTCCTACGAGCAGTACTTC | CASSQDRDYSYEQYF
few | . | TRBJ2-7 | TRBV2 | TGTGCCAGCGGAGGTCCTGACTTACAGCCCTACGAGCAGTACTTC | CASGGPDLQPYEQYF
. | . | TRBJ2-1 | TRBV27 | TGTGCCAGCCACCCCCCCTCTTTCAATGAGCAGTTCTTC | CASHPPSFNEQFF
. | . | TRBJ2-7 | TRBV28 | TGTGCCAGCAGTTTATTACGAAACGAGCAGTACTTC | CASSLLRNEQYF
few | TRBD1 | TRBJ1-6 | TRBV2 | TGTGCCAGCAGGGTGGGACAGGCTAATTCACCCCTCCACTTT | CASRVGQANSPLHF
many | . | TRBJ2-3 | TRBV5-1 | TGCGCCAGCAGCCCCGGAATCTCGGACAGCCCCACAGATACGCAGTATTTT | CASSPGISDSPTDTQYF
. | TRBD1 | TRBJ2-7 | TRBV3-1 | TGTGCCAGCAGCCAACCCCCCCCGGGGACAGGGTCAATATACCCCTACGAGCAGTACTTC | CASSQPPPGTGSIYPYEQYF
few | TRBD2 | TRBJ2-7 | TRBV2 | TGTGCCAGCAGTTATCCGATTAGCGGGGGGTCCTACGAGCAGTACTTC | CASSYPISGGSYEQYF
. | . | TRBJ2-7 | TRBV2 | TGTGCCAGCAGTGGGCAGGCCAGGGTCGAGCAGTACTTC | CASSGQARVEQYF
many | TRBD2 | TRBJ2-7 | TRBV4-3 | TGCGCCAGCAGCCCGGGACTAGGATCCGACGAGCAGTACTTC | CASSPGLGSDEQYF
many | . | TRBJ2-1 | TRBV6-5 | TGTGCCAGCAGTTACACCGACCTAGACAATGAGCAGTTCTTC | CASSYTDLDNEQFF
few | TRBD1 | TRBJ2-7 | TRBV5-1 | TGCGCCAGCAGCGCTGGGACAGGGGACGAGCAGTACTTC | CASSAGTGDEQYF
few | . | TRBJ2-7 | TRBV20-1 | TGCAGTGCTAGAGACGTAAGGTTCTCCTACGAGCAGTACTTC | CSARDVRFSYEQYF
. | TRBD2 | TRBJ2-7 | TRBV4-3 | TGCGCCAGCAGCCAAACCACGGGACTAAGCTCCTACGAGCAGTACTTC | CASSQTTGLSSYEQYF
many | TRBD2 | TRBJ2-1 | TRBV14 | TGTGCCAGCAGCCAAATTAGCGGGGTTGTTGATGAGCAGTTCTTC | CASSQISGVVDEQFF
few | . | TRBJ2-1 | TRBV20-1 | TGCAGTGCTAGAGATTACAGGGGGGGCAATGAGCAGTTCTTC | CSARDYRGGNEQFF
few | TRBD2 | TRBJ2-1 | TRBV20-1 | TGCAGTGCTAGAGTGACAGCGGGGGGGTTCAATGAGCAGTTCTTC | CSARVTAGGFNEQFF
many | TRBD2 | TRBJ2-1 | TRBV29-1 | TGCAGCGTACTAACCGGGACTAGCAGCTACAATGAGCAGTTCTTC | CSVLTGTSSYNEQFF
. | . | TRBJ2-3 | TRBV5-5 | TGTGCCAGCAGCTTGGTCGGGGCAGGGGTCGGCACAGATACGCAGTATTTT | CASSLVGAGVGTDTQYF
few | . | TRBJ2-6 | TRBV11-2 | TGTGCCAGCAGCCCTTTTGTTGCTGGGGCCAACGTCCTGACTTTC | CASSPFVAGANVLTF
many | TRBD2 | TRBJ2-1 | TRBV4-3 | TGCGCCAGCAGCCAAGATGCGGGAGGGCCTTATAATGAGCAGTTCTTC | CASSQDAGGPYNEQFF
few | TRBD2 | TRBJ2-3 | TRBV20-1 | TGCAGTGCCGACGGAGTAGCGGGGGGAATGACTAGCACAGATACGCAGTATTTT | CSADGVAGGMTSTDTQYF
few | TRBD1 | TRBJ2-3 | TRBV20-1 | TGCAGTGCTAAGCAACAGGGGATTATAGGTTTGGCAGATACGCAGTATTTT | CSAKQQGIIGLADTQYF
many | . | TRBJ2-1 | TRBV29-1 | TGCAGCGTTGAAGTCGGTAGGTCTAGTTCCTACAATGAGCAGTTCTTC | CSVEVGRSSSYNEQFF
few | . | TRBJ2-2 | TRBV9 | TGTGCCAGCAGCGTAGACCACCGCGCTTTCTCTCCCGGGGAGCTGTTTTTT | CASSVDHRAFSPGELFF